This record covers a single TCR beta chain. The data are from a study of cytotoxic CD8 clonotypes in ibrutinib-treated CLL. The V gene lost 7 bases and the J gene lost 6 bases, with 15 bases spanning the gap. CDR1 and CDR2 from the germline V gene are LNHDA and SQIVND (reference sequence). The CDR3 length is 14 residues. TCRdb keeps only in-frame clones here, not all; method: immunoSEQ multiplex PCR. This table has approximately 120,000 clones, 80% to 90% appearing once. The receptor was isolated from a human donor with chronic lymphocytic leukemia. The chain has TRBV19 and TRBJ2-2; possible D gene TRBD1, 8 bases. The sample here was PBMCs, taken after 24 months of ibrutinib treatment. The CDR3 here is CASTVTGGAGELFF. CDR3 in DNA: TGTGCCAGTACGGTAACAGGGGGGGCCGGGGAGCTGTTTTTT.